This T cell receptor (beta chain) was recovered during a study of shared clonotypes between healthy human individuals. Study-wide background: Per donor, CD8 memory used one plate, CD8 naive used two, CD4 memory used three and CD4 naive used three.

Sequencing used immunoSEQ multiplex PCR; TCRdb keeps in-frame clones, though not all of them. The sample records more than 550,000 clones, around 77% being singletons. This CDR3 comprises 16 residues. CDR1 is KGHSH and CDR2 is LQKENI in the germline V gene. V gave up 3 bases and J gave up 8 bases, with 20 bases separating them. Among the donors, all were Caucasian adults who lived in Nashville, Tennessee. This chain uses TRBV18 with TRBJ1-3; D not certain. Sequencing input: memory CD4+ T cells sorted from blood. The subset: CD45RA-negative fraction. The source is a woman in her twenties or thirties in good health. The CDR3 coding sequence is TGTGCCAGCTCACCCCCGGGGAGGCTGCATGGGGACACCATATATTTT. It yields the protein CASSPPGRLHGDTIYF.